Listed below are T cell receptor beta chains from one sample, sequenced in a study of identical twins. MiXCR was run by TCRdb on the 5' RACE reads, yielding one entry per CDR3 protein. The sample comprises around 450,000 distinct CDR3 sequences, 14% of which are singletons, and 0.4% to 0.55% rests with the top ten. These data were also reused for a study on yellow fever vaccine responses in identical twins.

The sequenced sample was CD4+ T cells sorted from blood. These receptors were collected from a woman under 30 in good health. Each CDR3 is given with its conserved first and last residue. The D gene is left open where the match is weak. Clone size is shown for a subset of rows, as once, few, many or a class of expanded clone.

J gene	clone size	V gene	D gene	CDR3 DNA	CDR3 protein
TRBJ2-7	once	TRBV6-1	TRBD1	TGTGCCAGCAGCCATCTTCCCGGGACAGGGGGAACCGAGCAGTACTTC	CASSHLPGTGGTEQYF
TRBJ1-2	few	TRBV30	TRBD1	TGTGCCTCAAAGACAGGGGGAGTCTATGGCTACACCTTC	CASKTGGVYGYTF
TRBJ1-1	many	TRBV2	-	TGTGCCAGCATTCGGTTAGAGGCGAACACTGAAGCTTTCTTT	CASIRLEANTEAFF
TRBJ2-1	few	TRBV7-2	-	TGTGCCAGCAGCTTTTGGAGGACTGTCGGTGAGCAGTTCTTC	CASSFWRTVGEQFF
TRBJ2-7	many	TRBV28	-	TGTGCCAGCAGTTCAACGCGGGACATTACCTACGAGCAGTACTTC	CASSSTRDITYEQYF
TRBJ2-5	many	TRBV25-1	-	TGTGCCAGCAGTGTACGAGAGACCCAGTACTTC	CASSVRETQYF
TRBJ1-5	many	TRBV20-1	-	TGCAGTGCTCAAGAGGGTGCCAATCAGCCCCAGCATTTT	CSAQEGANQPQHF
TRBJ2-3	many	TRBV24-1	-	TGTGCCACCAGTAGCACAGATACGCAGTATTTT	CATSSTDTQYF
TRBJ2-1	many	TRBV6-1	TRBD2	TGTGCCAGCAGCCGAACCGGGACTAGCGGACAGTTCTTC	CASSRTGTSGQFF
TRBJ2-3	-	TRBV5-8	-	TGTGCCAGCAGCTCCGGGACGCAAAGGGGAGATACGCAGTATTTT	CASSSGTQRGDTQYF
TRBJ1-2	-	TRBV6-2/TRBV6-3	-	TGTGCAGGGGGTGATGGCTACACCTTC	CAGGDGYTF
TRBJ2-1	few	TRBV20-1	-	TGCAGTGCTAGAGCGGGAAGGGGGTACAATGAGCAGTTCTTC	CSARAGRGYNEQFF
TRBJ2-2	few	TRBV20-1	TRBD2	TGCAGTGCTAGAGATAGGACTAGCGGGAGTGTAGTCACCGGGGAGCTGTTTTTT	CSARDRTSGSVVTGELFF
TRBJ2-2	many	TRBV7-6	-	TGTGCCAGCAGCTTAGCAGTTAACACCGGGGAGCTGTTTTTT	CASSLAVNTGELFF
TRBJ2-7	-	TRBV9	TRBD2	TGTGCCAGCAGCGTCCGACTAGCCCACGAGCAGTACTTC	CASSVRLAHEQYF
TRBJ2-2	-	TRBV5-1	TRBD2	TGCGCCAGCAGCTTGTCGAGACCCGGGACTAGCGTAAGTCCCCGGGAGCTGTTTTTT	CASSLSRPGTSVSPRELFF
TRBJ2-2	-	TRBV10-1	TRBD2	TGCGCCAGCAGTGGAAGGACTAGCGGGAAAGACACCGGGGAGCTGTTTTTT	CASSGRTSGKDTGELFF
TRBJ2-7	-	TRBV11-2	TRBD2	TGTGCCAGCAGCTTAGGTGGGACTACGGTCTACGAGCAGTACTTC	CASSLGGTTVYEQYF
TRBJ2-7	-	TRBV7-6	TRBD2	TGTGCCAGCAGCCCCAGGACTAGTAGGTACGAGCAGTACTTC	CASSPRTSRYEQYF
TRBJ2-1	-	TRBV25-1	TRBD2	TGTGCCAGCAGTGCCCTTGGCCGGGGGGGTGAGAATGAGCAGTTCTTC	CASSALGRGGENEQFF
TRBJ1-5	-	TRBV28	TRBD1	TGTGCCAGCAGAACAGGGGTTTTCGGTCAGCCCCAGCATTTT	CASRTGVFGQPQHF
TRBJ2-3	-	TRBV10-3	TRBD1	TGTGCCATCAGTGAGTCGAGGACAGGGGGGGGCACAGATACGCAGTATTTT	CAISESRTGGGTDTQYF
TRBJ2-5	few	TRBV5-1	-	TGCGCCAGCAAGAGGGACAACCAAGAGACCCAGTACTTC	CASKRDNQETQYF
TRBJ2-2	-	TRBV5-1	TRBD2	TGCGCCAGCAGCCTTAGCGGGGGCCAATTCGCGAACACCGGGGAGCTGTTTTTT	CASSLSGGQFANTGELFF
TRBJ2-2	few	TRBV6-2/TRBV6-3	TRBD1	TGTGCCAGCCAAGAACCGGGACAGGGAGACACCGGGGAGCTGTTTTTT	CASQEPGQGDTGELFF
TRBJ1-1	few	TRBV7-9	-	TGTGCCAGCAGCTTCCCCGGGGCAGCGGCTGAAGCTTTCTTT	CASSFPGAAAEAFF
TRBJ2-2	few	TRBV20-1	TRBD2	TGCAGTGCTAGGGGACTAGCGGGAGTTGGAACCGGGGAGCTGTTTTTT	CSARGLAGVGTGELFF